This TCR beta chain was sequenced during a study of molecular identifiers for immune sequencing clone quantification. For the study at large: In replicates, the authors split RNA from approximately 20,000 or 100,000 naive CD8 cells five ways and sequenced four.

With respect to this clonotype: No antigen is known for it. An end of the junction does not agree with germline; a read error may underlie this.

Study conclusions and caveats: Spiked Jurkat TCR RNA equivalent to one cell reportedly surfaced among some 1 million naive cells.

In TCRdb, the PCR reads were re-called with MiXCR into one record per CDR3 protein. The data show 45,000 to 55,000 distinct CDR3 sequences, around 33% seen once. The CDR3 has 14 residues. The germline V gene encodes CDR1 SGHVS and CDR2 FQNEAQ. Sequencing was done on a sample of naive CD8+ T cells from blood, with Jurkat cell RNA spiked in. Subset specified: FACS-sorted CD8+CD4-CCR7+CD45RA+ naive T cells. The rearrangement links TRBV7-8 to TRBJ1-2, with D perhaps matching TRBD1 (6 bases). The TCR was taken from a human donor in good health. Some libraries in this study had Jurkat cell RNA spiked in. CDR3 region: CASRPEGETYGYTF. The CDR3 DNA sequence: TGTGCCAGCAGACCAGAGGGGGAGACCTATGGCTACACATTC.